These 27 T cell receptor beta chains were all obtained from the same sample, sequenced in a study of Graves' ophthalmopathy and Graves' hyperthyroidism. Using RNA transcripts, the TCR beta CDR3 regions were amplified. First-round RT-PCR relied on HTBI primers, and a second-round multiplex PCR came next. From the multiplex PCR reads, TCRdb called clonotypes with MiXCR, one entry per CDR3 protein. The data hold more than 300,000 distinct CDR3 sequences, with about 15% observed a single time. Sequencing used peripheral blood. Receptors were obtained from an adult woman with stable Graves' hyperthyroidism.

This clonotype was recorded many times. The V gene is TRBV25-1, the J gene TRBJ2-3; TRBD1 or TRBD2 may be the D gene (5 bases each). The CDR3 length is 18 residues. V was pared by 2 bases and J by 5 bases, with 23 bases between. Germline V gene sequence: CDR1 MGHDK, CDR2 SYGVNS. The CDR3 spells CASSERGEPLRDGDTQYF. The CDR3 DNA reads as TGTGCCAGCAGTGAACGTGGGGAACCTTTACGGGACGGAGATACGCAGTATTTT.

This clonotype was counted between two and nine times. This chain connects TRBV5-1 to TRBJ2-1; D possibly matches TRBD1 or TRBD2 (5 bases each). CDR1 is SGHRS, CDR2 YFSETQ, per germline. CDR3 length equals 14 residues. Trimming stripped 3 bases from V and 3 bases from J, with 10 bases between. The chain's CDR3 is CASSSGTLYNEQFF. CDR3 nucleotide sequence: TGCGCCAGCAGCTCGGGGACGCTCTACAATGAGCAGTTCTTC.

At least ten counts were recorded for this clonotype. The chain couples TRBV11-2 to TRBJ1-5; D perhaps matches TRBD1 (5 bases). The germline CDR1 and CDR2 sequences are SGHAT and FQNNGV. CDR3 length equals 17 residues. With 1 base removed from V and 7 bases from J, the gap between germline ends came to 20 bases. CDR3 bases: TGTGCCAGCAGCTTAGTAGCGGGACTCGTCTTTGGGCAGCCCCAGCATTTT. This sequence encodes CASSLVAGLVFGQPQHF.

The CDR3 DNA follows: TGTGCCAGCAGTCCCTTGGGGGGGCGAAGCTCCTATAATTCACCCCTCCACTTT. This codes for CASSPLGGRSSYNSPLHF. The V gene is TRBV28, the J gene TRBJ1-6, with D possibly TRBD1 on 6 matching bases. Germline-derived CDR1 and CDR2 are MDHEN and SYDVKM. CDR3 length: 18 amino acids. V shed 5 bases and J shed 0 bases, with 17 bases lying between them.

This clonotype was counted many times. The gene calls are TRBV12-3 or TRBV12-4 and TRBJ2-3, with 9 bases that match TRBD2. Trimming took 6 bases from V and 3 from J; bases not matched to a gene: 7. The CDR3 is made up of 15 amino acids. The CDR3 DNA reads as TGTGCCAGCAGGCCTTATAGCGGGAGAACAGATACGCAGTATTTT. This translates into CASRPYSGRTDTQYF.

The J gene is TRBJ1-2, the V gene TRBV29-1; D is unresolved. V was clipped by 0 bases and J by 4 bases, with 6 bases between them. The CDR3 is 12 residues long. Germline V gene sequence: CDR1 SQVTM, CDR2 ANQGSEA. The CDR3 DNA is TGCAGCGTTGAAGAGGGAATCTATGGCTACACCTTC. Its protein is CSVEEGIYGYTF.

Details on this clonotype: It may be a read error: a sequence one base away is much more abundant. Without the conserved terminal phenylalanine or tryptophan, this CDR3 likely stems from a read error. The V and J genes are TRBV10-3 and TRBJ1-1; a possible D gene is TRBD1 (6 bases). CDR3 length: 13 residues. The V gene's germline CDR1 is ENHRY and CDR2 SYGVKD. With 6 bases removed from V and 1 base from J, the gap between germline ends came to 9 bases. The CDR3 DNA follows: TGTGCCATCAGCGGGACACCGAACACTGAAGCTTTCTTG. It specifies CAISGTPNTEAFL.

The table lists this clonotype with a few counts. V usage is TRBV5-4 and J usage is TRBJ2-5, with D unresolved. CDR1 and CDR2 (germline): SGHNT, YYREEE (reference sequence). V was clipped by 3 bases and J by 1 base, with 7 bases between them. The CDR3 spans 13 residues. CDR3 sequence reads: CASSSEVQETQYF. CDR3 nucleotides: TGTGCCAGCAGCTCCGAGGTCCAAGAGACCCAGTACTTC. Complete variable domain (other parts from reference TRBV5-4 and TRBJ2-5): ETGVTQSPTHLIKTRGQQVTLRCSSQSGHNTVSWYQQALGQGPQFIFQYYREEENGRGNFPPRFSGLQFPNYSSELNVNALELDDSALYLCASSSEVQETQYFGPGTRLLVL.

The table lists this clonotype with many counts. The chain's CDR3 is CATSRVGDVNSPLHF. The CDR3, as DNA: TGTGCCACCAGCAGAGTCGGGGATGTCAATTCACCCCTCCACTTT. This sequence joins TRBV15 and TRBJ1-6; D is unresolved. The CDR3 spans 15 residues. With 1 base removed from V and 7 bases from J, the gap between germline ends came to 11 bases. Germline V lookup: CDR1 LNHNV, CDR2 YYDKDF (reference sequence).

The chain links TRBV4-2 to TRBJ1-6; D is unclear. V lost 0 bases, J lost 7 bases, and 13 bases lay in between. Germline CDR1 and CDR2: LGHNA and YNFKEQ. The CDR3 sequence is 16 residues long. The CDR3 here is CASSQDLRAVNSPLHF. The CDR3 DNA sequence: TGTGCCAGCAGCCAAGATCTAAGGGCAGTAAATTCACCCCTCCACTTT.

This clonotype was counted many times. This chain links TRBV19 with TRBJ2-7, with 7 bases fitting TRBD1. V lost 7 bases to trimming and J lost 2 bases; unmatched junction nucleotides: 11. The germline V gene encodes CDR1 LNHDA and CDR2 SQIVND (reference sequence). The CDR3 runs 15 residues. The CDR3 spells CASTTTGTAPYEQYF. CDR3 DNA: TGTGCCAGTACAACCACCGGGACAGCACCCTACGAGCAGTACTTC.

In this sample, this clonotype turned up many times. This CDR3 reads CASSASEKNTEAFF. DNA for the CDR3: TGTGCCAGCAGCGCCTCCGAAAAGAACACTGAAGCTTTCTTT. This chain joins TRBV7-2 and TRBJ1-1; D unresolved. Germline V gives CDR1 SGHTA, CDR2 FQGNSA. V dropped 5 bases and J dropped 1 base, with 11 bases sitting between them. The CDR3 sequence is 14 residues long.

The V and J genes are TRBV5-1 and TRBJ2-5; D call uncertain. The germline gives CDR1 SGHRS, CDR2 YFSETQ. Trimming pared 0 bases from V and 0 bases from J, leaving 9 bases between. The CDR3 runs to 15 residues. CDR3: CASSLVAHYQETQYF. DNA of the CDR3: TGCGCCAGCAGCTTGGTTGCGCACTACCAAGAGACCCAGTACTTC.

At least ten counts were recorded for this clonotype. The chain uses TRBV6-5 and TRBJ1-1; TRBD1 agrees at 9 bases. In germline, CDR1 is MNHEY, CDR2 SVGAGI. CDR3 length: 13 residues. With V trimmed by 4 bases and J by 6 bases, 3 bases remained unmatched. CDR3 region: CASSSTGGAEAFF. The CDR3 nucleotides are TGTGCCAGCAGTTCGACAGGGGGGGCTGAAGCTTTCTTT.

This clonotype has ten or more counts. The chain combines TRBV6-1 with TRBJ2-7; D gene uncertain. Germline V CDR1 and CDR2: MNHNS, SASEGT. This CDR3 region has 13 residues. V lost 4 bases to trimming and J lost 2 bases, with 9 bases between them. DNA for the CDR3: TGTGCCAGCAGTGGACCTGTTCCCTACGAGCAGTACTTC. This gives the protein CASSGPVPYEQYF.

This clonotype was seen repeatedly, ten times or more. J is TRBJ1-3 and V is TRBV20-1; perhaps TRBD1 as D (5 bases). The germline gives CDR1 DFQATT, CDR2 SNEGSKA (reference sequence). The V end lost 6 bases, the J end lost 3 bases, and 18 bases lay between the germline ends. The CDR3 is 15 amino acids. CDR3 sequence (DNA): TGCAGTGCAAAGTCAACCACGGGGCTTGGAAACACCATATATTTT. This translates into CSAKSTTGLGNTIYF.

The rearrangement links TRBV6-1 to TRBJ1-2; 8 bases agree with TRBD1. The CDR3 consists of 14 residues. The V gene end was trimmed by 6 bases and the J gene end by 5 bases; junction bases not matched to a gene: 8. Per the germline V gene, CDR1 is MNHNS and CDR2 is SASEGT. For the CDR3, the DNA is TGTGCCAGCAGGGTGACAGGGGATACGTATGGCTACACCTTC. Translating it yields CASRVTGDTYGYTF.

The chain has TRBV18 and TRBJ1-2; the match to TRBD1 covers 7 bases. Germline V gene sequence: CDR1 KGHSH, CDR2 LQKENI. Trimming at V came to 5 bases and at J to 2 bases, leaving 5 bases not matched to a gene. This CDR3 has 14 residues. The DNA of the CDR3 is TGTGCCAGCTCAGTACAGGGGTCGAACTATGGCTACACCTTC. Translation gives CASSVQGSNYGYTF.

This clonotype was counted only a few times. This may come from a read error, since a much larger clone is one base off. This chain joins TRBV7-8 and TRBJ2-5, with TRBD1 identical over 12 bases. The junction had 11 bases not matched to a gene; V was cut back by 4 bases and J by 5 bases. This CDR3 spans 17 amino acids. CDR1 is SGHVS and CDR2 is FQNEAQ in the germline V gene. CDR3 DNA: TGTGCCAGCAGCTCTAGACCCGGGACAGGGGGCAGGGAGACCCAGTACTTC. It translates to CASSSRPGTGGRETQYF.

This clonotype was seen repeatedly, ten times or more. The V and J genes are TRBV19 and TRBJ2-5, with a tentative D call TRBD2 (6 bases). This CDR3 has 14 residues. Germline lookup yields CDR1 LNHDA and CDR2 SQIVND (reference sequence). V shed 6 bases and J shed 5 bases, with 16 bases lying between them. CDR3 coding DNA: TGTGCCAGTAGCCGGGGGACCCGTGGGGAGACCCAGTACTTC. It encodes CASSRGTRGETQYF.

J is TRBJ2-7 and V is TRBV5-4; either TRBD1 or TRBD2 may supply D (5 bases each). Deletions cut 0 bases from V and 7 bases from J, with 14 bases between. There are 14 residues in the CDR3. Germline CDR1 is SGHNT and CDR2 is YYREEE (reference sequence). The chain's CDR3 is CASSLAGPPGEQYF. DNA for the CDR3: TGTGCCAGCAGCTTGGCGGGACCGCCGGGGGAGCAGTACTTC. The whole variable domain, remainder taken from reference TRBV5-4 and TRBJ2-7, is ETGVTQSPTHLIKTRGQQVTLRCSSQSGHNTVSWYQQALGQGPQFIFQYYREEENGRGNFPPRFSGLQFPNYSSELNVNALELDDSALYLCASSLAGPPGEQYFGPGTRLTVT.

This clonotype was detected ten times or more. The chain recombines TRBV5-5 with TRBJ1-1, with D unclear. There are 15 residues in the CDR3. Trimming shortened V by 0 bases and J by 0 bases, and 9 bases separated the two germline ends. The germline CDR1 and CDR2 sequences are SGHKS and YYEKEE (reference sequence). CDR3 loop: CASSLVPRMNTEAFF. Written as DNA, the CDR3 is TGTGCCAGCAGCTTGGTGCCACGGATGAACACTGAAGCTTTCTTT.

This clonotype showed up many times. The J gene is TRBJ1-3, the V gene TRBV4-2; D is uncertain. Per the germline V gene, CDR1 is LGHNA and CDR2 is YNFKEQ. The length of the CDR3 is 16 residues. V lost 1 base and J 1 base, leaving 11 bases between the germline ends. The chain's CDR3 is CASSQGHAESGNTIYF. For the CDR3, the DNA is TGTGCCAGCAGCCAAGGACATGCGGAATCTGGAAACACCATATATTTT.

V and J are TRBV30 and TRBJ1-2; the match to TRBD1 covers 10 bases. CDR3 length equals 17 residues. Trimming at V came to 3 bases and at J to 6 bases, leaving 16 bases not matched to a gene. Germline CDR1 is GTSNPN and CDR2 is SVGIG (reference sequence). This CDR3 reads CAWSYALRTGGENGYTF. CDR3 in DNA: TGTGCCTGGAGCTACGCTCTCCGGACAGGGGGGGAGAATGGCTACACCTTC.

This clonotype appeared many times. This rearrangement joins TRBV11-2 to TRBJ2-7, with D perhaps assigned TRBD1 or TRBD2 (5 bases each). The V and J ends lost 5 bases and 5 bases respectively, with 16 bases between them. The CDR3 runs 14 residues. Per germline, CDR1 SGHAT and CDR2 FQNNGV. CDR3 region: CASSPDTGRHEQYF. The CDR3 DNA is TGTGCCAGCAGCCCGGATACGGGGCGCCACGAGCAGTACTTC.

In this sample, this clonotype turned up a few times. The CDR3 is CASSLMGQGYYEQYF. In DNA form, the CDR3 reads TGTGCCAGCAGCTTAATGGGACAGGGGTACTACGAGCAGTACTTC. V and J are TRBV7-2 and TRBJ2-7; 10 bases match TRBD1. From germline, CDR1 is SGHTA and CDR2 FQGNSA. V lost 2 bases to trimming and J lost 3 bases; unmatched junction nucleotides: 4. The CDR3 totals 15 residues.

There are many counts of this clonotype. CDR3 residues: CASSFLANYGYTF. The CDR3 DNA is TGTGCCAGCAGCTTTCTAGCTAACTATGGCTACACCTTC. V gene TRBV7-9 combines with J gene TRBJ1-2; D remains unclear. The CDR3 extends over 13 amino acids. Looked up from germline, CDR1 is SEHNR and CDR2 is FQNEAQ (reference sequence). V lost 3 bases and J 0 bases, leaving 5 bases between the germline ends.